The 30 T cell receptor beta chains presented below share a single source sample, sequenced in a study of OX40 agonist ivuxolimab in advanced cancers. Profiling relied on immunoSEQ multiplex PCR, and the TCRdb table lists in-frame clones only, not all of them. The sample has 28,000 or so clones; roughly 84% are singletons. The sample was CD4+ or CD8+ T cells sorted from blood, taken in a trial of the OX40 agonist ivuxolimab. Every receptor here comes from an adult with an advanced solid tumor such as melanoma, head and neck, liver or kidney cancer.

The gene calls are TRBV6-5 and TRBJ2-2; D is unresolved. The V gene's germline CDR1 is MNHEY and CDR2 SVGAGI. V lost 2 bases, J lost 1 base, and 8 bases lay in between. The CDR3 spans 15 residues. CDR3 in DNA: TGTGCCAGCAGTTACGGTCTGGGGAACACCGGGGAGCTGTTTTTT. Translated, it gives CASSYGLGNTGELFF.

The chain recombines TRBV5-1 with TRBJ1-1; weak D call: TRBD1 (5 bases). The CDR3 has 13 residues. Germline-derived CDR1 and CDR2 are SGHRS and YFSETQ. Trimming cost V 3 bases and J 4 bases, with 10 bases left between them. CDR3 region: CASSSGGATEAFF. The CDR3 DNA follows: TGCGCCAGCAGCTCGGGGGGTGCCACTGAAGCTTTCTTT.

The CDR3 DNA reads as TGCGCCAGCAGCCTAGGGACGCTAAGTTATGGCTACACCTTC. Its protein is CASSLGTLSYGYTF. The J gene is TRBJ1-2, the V gene TRBV5-1, with a possible D match to TRBD1 (5 bases). Germline V gene sequence: CDR1 SGHRS, CDR2 YFSETQ. The CDR3 is made up of 14 amino acids. V lost 4 bases and J 5 bases, leaving 15 bases between the germline ends. The entire variable domain, with the rest obtained from reference TRBV5-1 and TRBJ1-2, is as follows: KAGVTQTPRYLIKTRGQQVTLSCSPISGHRSVSWYQQTPGQGLQFLFEYFSETQRNKGNFPGRFSGRQFSNSRSEMNVSTLELGDSALYLCASSLGTLSYGYTFGSGTRLTVV.

This chain links TRBV2 with TRBJ2-3, with 8 bases identical to TRBD2. V lost 3 bases, J lost 1 base, and 6 bases stayed unmatched. The CDR3 is made up of 16 amino acids. Germline CDR1 and CDR2: SNHLY and FYNNEI. CDR3 protein: CASSDDGRAGTDTQYF. The DNA for the CDR3 is TGTGCCAGCAGTGATGACGGGAGGGCCGGCACAGATACGCAGTATTTT.

The chain carries TRBV15 and TRBJ2-1; TRBD2 agrees at 8 bases. CDR3 length equals 18 residues. The ends lost 2 bases at V and 3 bases at J; junction bases unmatched: 12. In germline, CDR1 is LNHNV, CDR2 YYDKDF (reference sequence). Here the CDR3 DNA reads TGTGCCACCAGCAGACCTAAGAATCGGCGGGAGGTCTACAATGAGCAGTTCTTC. It specifies CATSRPKNRREVYNEQFF.

The chain joins TRBV19 to TRBJ2-2; possible D gene TRBD2, 6 bases. This CDR3 has 16 residues. Germline CDR1 is LNHDA and CDR2 is SQIVND (reference sequence). The V and J ends lost 6 bases and 7 bases respectively, with 21 bases between them. The CDR3 sequence is CASSRTGTPSDGELFF. As DNA, the CDR3 is TGTGCCAGTAGCCGAACCGGGACTCCTTCGGACGGGGAGCTGTTTTTT.

DNA of the CDR3: TGTGCCAGCAGCCCCTCAGGGAATGAGCAGTTCTTC. Its translation is CASSPSGNEQFF. The V gene is TRBV6-5, the J gene TRBJ2-1, with a possible D match to TRBD1 (5 bases). V lost 6 bases and J lost 7, with 10 bases in between. In germline, CDR1 is MNHEY, CDR2 SVGAGI. The CDR3 runs to 12 residues.

The rearrangement joins TRBV6-5 to TRBJ2-7; maybe TRBD2 (5 bases). Germline assignment: CDR1 MNHEY and CDR2 SVGAGI. The V end was cut by 8 bases, the J end by 3 bases, with 11 bases between. The CDR3 length is 12 residues. The CDR3 sequence: CASLGLYYEQYF. The CDR3 bases are TGTGCCAGCTTAGGACTGTACTACGAGCAGTACTTC.

The V call is TRBV5-1, the J call TRBJ2-7, with a weak D call TRBD2 (5 bases). V was trimmed by 0 bases and J by 5 bases, leaving 9 bases between them. This CDR3 region has 13 residues. The V gene's germline CDR1 is SGHRS and CDR2 YFSETQ. The CDR3 DNA reads TGCGCCAGCAGCTTGGTTTCGGGGAACGAGCAGTACTTC. As protein: CASSLVSGNEQYF.

The gene calls are TRBV6-4 and TRBJ1-6; possibly TRBD1 for D (5 bases). Trimming took 3 bases from V and 10 from J, leaving 16 bases between them. This CDR3 contains 15 residues. Germline V lookup: CDR1 MRHNA, CDR2 SNTAGT. The CDR3 region is CASSDGGSPDSPLHF. Here the CDR3 DNA reads TGTGCCAGCAGTGATGGGGGGTCGCCGGACTCACCCCTCCACTTT.

As concerns this clone: The same CDR3 is also encoded by other DNA sequences in this sample. The chain combines TRBV7-2 with TRBJ2-3, with TRBD2 identical over 8 bases. V lost 3 bases, J lost 3 bases, and 2 bases stayed unmatched. This CDR3 has 14 amino acids. Germline V gene data show CDR1 as SGHTA and CDR2 as FQGNSA. CDR3 sequence reads: CASSFGGGTDTQYF. The CDR3 DNA reads as TGTGCCAGCAGCTTCGGCGGGGGGACAGATACGCAGTATTTT.

The genes are TRBV19 and TRBJ2-1; tentative D call: TRBD1 (6 bases). Trimming took off 0 bases at V and 1 base at J, with 7 bases between the two ends. Per germline, CDR1 LNHDA and CDR2 SQIVND (reference sequence). The CDR3 runs to 15 residues. Written as DNA, the CDR3 is TGTGCCAGTAGTATAGAAGACAGGTCCTACAATGAGCAGTTCTTC. This gives the protein CASSIEDRSYNEQFF.

The chain combines TRBV19 with TRBJ2-7; D remains unclear. The CDR3 is 14 residues long. V shed 2 bases and J shed 3 bases, with 11 bases lying between them. Germline loops: CDR1 LNHDA, CDR2 SQIVND (reference sequence). The CDR3 spells CASSIRYSNYEQYF. The CDR3 DNA sequence: TGTGCCAGTAGTATACGTTACAGCAACTACGAGCAGTACTTC.

The chain couples TRBV28 to TRBJ1-1, with D unresolved. V lost 1 base and J lost 4, with 13 bases in between. CDR1 and CDR2 (germline): MDHEN, SYDVKM. There are 15 residues in the CDR3. CDR3 nucleotides: TGTGCCAGCAGTTTATATCGGGGTGGAGGCACTGAAGCTTTCTTT. This translates into CASSLYRGGGTEAFF.

This clone has a handful of counts. The chain carries TRBV11-2 and TRBJ1-2, with 8 bases lining up with TRBD1. CDR3 length: 14 amino acids. Germline trimming cut 5 bases from V and 3 bases from J; bases unmatched to any gene: 5. Germline V gene data show CDR1 as SGHAT and CDR2 as FQNNGV. The chain's CDR3 is CASSPTGVYYGYTF. The CDR3 nucleotides read TGTGCCAGCAGCCCGACAGGGGTCTACTATGGCTACACCTTC.

V usage is TRBV9 and J usage is TRBJ2-7, with D maybe TRBD1 (5 bases). The germline V gene has CDR1 SGDLS and CDR2 YYNGEE. Trimming removed 0 bases from V and 5 bases from J, with 15 bases in between. The CDR3 is made up of 15 amino acids. CDR3 protein: CASSVDTGSFNEQYF. CDR3 in DNA: TGTGCCAGCAGCGTAGATACAGGTAGCTTCAACGAGCAGTACTTC.

Only one count was recorded for this clone. This chain uses TRBV12-5 with TRBJ2-3; tentatively, D is TRBD1 (5 bases). CDR3 length equals 14 residues. The V gene's germline CDR1 is LGHNT and CDR2 FRNRAP. The V gene lost 1 base and the J gene lost 0 bases, with 5 bases spanning the gap. Here the CDR3 DNA reads TGTGCTAGTGGTTTGGGGGGCAGCACAGATACGCAGTATTTT. This translates into CASGLGGSTDTQYF.

This clone was counted once. The chain is built from TRBV12-1 and TRBJ2-3; whether TRBD1, the table's D call, matches the DNA was not checked. TRBV12-1 is designated a pseudogene. The CDR3 extends over 14 amino acids. The CDR3 DNA is TGTGCCAGCAGCTTCGGACAGGGTAAAGATACGCAGTATTTT. Protein sequence: CASSFGQGKDTQYF.

The V gene is TRBV5-5, the J gene TRBJ2-7; D is undetermined. The CDR3 sequence is 13 residues long. V lost 1 base and J lost 4, with 9 bases in between. Per germline, CDR1 SGHKS and CDR2 YYEKEE (reference sequence). DNA for the CDR3: TGTGCCAGCAGCTTGTACACAGATTACGAGCAGTACTTC. Translation gives CASSLYTDYEQYF.

The V call is TRBV29-1, the J call TRBJ2-7; TRBD1 might be the D (5 bases). The length of the CDR3 is 13 residues. Germline V lookup: CDR1 SQVTM, CDR2 ANQGSEA. V was cut by 3 bases and J by 7 bases, with 16 bases left in between. The chain's CDR3 is CSVETRESGEQYF. The CDR3 DNA reads as TGCAGCGTTGAGACCAGGGAATCAGGAGAGCAGTACTTC.

This rearrangement joins TRBV28 to TRBJ2-7, with TRBD1 matching 8 bases. V lost 7 bases and J lost 4; bases outside the gene matches: 6. The length of the CDR3 is 13 residues. Germline V lookup: CDR1 MDHEN, CDR2 SYDVKM. The DNA of the CDR3 is TGTGCCAGCACCCAGGGGGCAGGGTACGAGCAGTACTTC. Protein product: CASTQGAGYEQYF.

V gene TRBV28 combines with J gene TRBJ1-1; 7 nucleotides align to TRBD1. Losses at the gene ends were 5 bases for V and 0 bases for J; bases not matched to a gene: 6. The CDR3 length is 15 residues. Per germline, CDR1 MDHEN and CDR2 SYDVKM. The CDR3 loop is CASSAPGQMNTEAFF. CDR3 sequence (DNA): TGTGCCAGCAGTGCCCCGGGACAGATGAACACTGAAGCTTTCTTT.

J is TRBJ2-7 and V is TRBV2, with D unresolved. V gave up 6 bases and J gave up 3 bases, with 3 bases separating them. Germline V gives CDR1 SNHLY, CDR2 FYNNEI. This CDR3 region has 10 residues. The CDR3 bases are TGTGCCAGCAGGGGCTACGAGCAGTACTTC. This encodes CASRGYEQYF.

This clone is deemed medium-sized. The chain combines TRBV6-6 with TRBJ2-3; 7 bases agree with TRBD1. This CDR3 is built from 16 residues. Germline lookup yields CDR1 MNHNY and CDR2 SVGAGI (reference sequence). With V trimmed by 5 bases and J by 1 base, 9 bases remained unmatched. The DNA of the CDR3 is TGTGCCAGCAGTCCCCAGGGGGTTCGTGGCACAGATACGCAGTATTTT. Protein product: CASSPQGVRGTDTQYF.

This clone came up a few times. The chain links TRBV4-3 to TRBJ2-7; the match to TRBD2 covers 14 bases. The J segment lost 2 bases and the V segment lost 1 base, leaving 4 bases of the junction unmatched. Germline values: CDR1 LGHNA, CDR2 YSLEER. The CDR3 is 17 amino acids. The CDR3 DNA reads as TGCGCCAGCAGCCAAGGACTAGCGGGGGGGCCCCCCTACGAGCAGTACTTC. It translates to CASSQGLAGGPPYEQYF.

The chain carries TRBV7-3 and TRBJ2-7; unclear D gene. CDR1 SGHTA and CDR2 FQGTGA come from the germline V gene. The CDR3 loop spans 12 amino acids. Trimming removed 4 bases from V and 5 bases from J, with 9 bases in between. CDR3 in amino acids: CASSSGWDEQYF. CDR3 nucleotide sequence: TGTGCCAGCAGCTCAGGTTGGGACGAGCAGTACTTC.

This clone appeared once. The chain links TRBV2 to TRBJ1-1, with D hard to call. The CDR3 runs to 15 residues. CDR1 is SNHLY and CDR2 is FYNNEI in the germline V gene. V was cut by 8 bases and J by 2 bases, with 18 bases left in between. The CDR3 sequence is CASLIETADNTEAFF. The CDR3 DNA sequence: TGTGCCAGCCTCATAGAGACGGCGGATAACACTGAAGCTTTCTTT.

This clone was picked up one time. V and J are TRBV28 and TRBJ2-1; D ambiguous. Per germline, CDR1 MDHEN and CDR2 SYDVKM. The V end was cut by 6 bases, the J end by 4 bases, with 10 bases between. The CDR3 is 13 residues long. CDR3 DNA: TGTGCCAGCAGGGTCAATGGGTACAATGAGCAGTTCTTC. This gives the protein CASRVNGYNEQFF.

The rearrangement uses TRBV14 and TRBJ2-5, with TRBD1 as a possible D gene (6 bases). Germline-derived CDR1 and CDR2 are SGHDN and FVKESK. This CDR3 region has 16 residues. The V and J ends lost 1 base and 2 bases respectively, with 14 bases between them. CDR3 bases: TGTGCCAGCAGCCAAGGTGTTGGGGGCCCTCAAGAGACCCAGTACTTC. Its protein product is CASSQGVGGPQETQYF.

The rearrangement joins TRBV9 to TRBJ2-7, with TRBD1 as a possible D gene (6 bases). Looked up from germline, CDR1 is SGDLS and CDR2 is YYNGEE. V lost 3 bases, J lost 2 bases, and 9 bases lay in between. This CDR3 is 13 amino acids long. CDR3 in amino acids: CASSADSPYEQYF. CDR3 coding DNA: TGTGCCAGCAGCGCGGACAGCCCCTACGAGCAGTACTTC.